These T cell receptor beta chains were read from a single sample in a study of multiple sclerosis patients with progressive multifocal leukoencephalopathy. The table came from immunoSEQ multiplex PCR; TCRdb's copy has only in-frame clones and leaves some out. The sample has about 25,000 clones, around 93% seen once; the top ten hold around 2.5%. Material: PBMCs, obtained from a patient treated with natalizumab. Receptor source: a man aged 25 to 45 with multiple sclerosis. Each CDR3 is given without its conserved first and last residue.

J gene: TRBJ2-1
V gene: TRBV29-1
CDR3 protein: SVEDPTRLRQF

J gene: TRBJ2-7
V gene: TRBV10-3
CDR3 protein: AIKPEGAPYEQY

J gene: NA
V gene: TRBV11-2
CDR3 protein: ATEGPETYEQY

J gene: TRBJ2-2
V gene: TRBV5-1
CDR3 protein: ASSPSNTGELF

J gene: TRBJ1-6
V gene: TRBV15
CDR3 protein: ATSGGRHNSPLH

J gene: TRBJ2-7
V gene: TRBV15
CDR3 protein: ATSRVGGSILAVRYEQY

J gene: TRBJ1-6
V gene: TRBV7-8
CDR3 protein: ASSLGGSSYNSPLH

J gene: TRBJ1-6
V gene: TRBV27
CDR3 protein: ATQGYNSPLH

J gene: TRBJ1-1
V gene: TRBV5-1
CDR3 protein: ASSLDRGAGTEAF

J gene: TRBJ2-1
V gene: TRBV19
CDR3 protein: ASSMGRRLYNEQF

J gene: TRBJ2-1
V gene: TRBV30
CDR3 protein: AWLAGTYNEQF

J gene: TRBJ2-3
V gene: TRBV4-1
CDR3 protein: ASSLQPFTGPRSNPDTQY

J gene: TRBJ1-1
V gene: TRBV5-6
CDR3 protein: ASSLLNTEAF

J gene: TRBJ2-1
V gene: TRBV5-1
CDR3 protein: ASSLASASTSSYNEQL

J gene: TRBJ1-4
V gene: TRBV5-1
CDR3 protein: ASSLARATNEKLF

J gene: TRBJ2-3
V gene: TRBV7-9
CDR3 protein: ASSLGVAGTDTQY

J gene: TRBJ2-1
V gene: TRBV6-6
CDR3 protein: ASSTRGTRNEQF

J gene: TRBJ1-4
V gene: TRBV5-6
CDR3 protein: ASSFGRTNEKLF

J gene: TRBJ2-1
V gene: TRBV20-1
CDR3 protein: SAASGHEQF

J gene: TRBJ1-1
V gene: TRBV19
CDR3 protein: ASSPRGGGQTEAF

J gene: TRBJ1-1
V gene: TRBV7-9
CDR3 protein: ASSLAEGLRTEAF

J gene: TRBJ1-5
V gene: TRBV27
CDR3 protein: ASRVRGDQPQH

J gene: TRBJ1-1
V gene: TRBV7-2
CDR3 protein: ASSLERGPMNTEAF

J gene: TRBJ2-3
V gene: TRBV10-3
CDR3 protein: AISSLAGGLTDTQY

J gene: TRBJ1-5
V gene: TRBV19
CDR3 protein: ASSPLSSRLGQPQH

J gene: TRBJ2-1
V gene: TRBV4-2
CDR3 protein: ASSSQLAGTYNEQF

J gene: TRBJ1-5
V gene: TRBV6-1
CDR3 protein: ASSDILDRGMEQPQH

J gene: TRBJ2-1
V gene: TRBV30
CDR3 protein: AWRSLGTTPHEQF